Sequencing of this TCR beta chain was carried out in a study of shared clonotypes between healthy human individuals. The table came from immunoSEQ multiplex PCR; TCRdb's copy has only in-frame clones and leaves some out. Altogether some 1,400,000 clones are present, approximately 96% being singletons, with the ten largest covering approximately 1.1%. The CDR3 spans 13 residues. The germline V gene encodes CDR1 SQVTM and CDR2 ANQGSEA. This clonotype was obtained from a man aged 25-45 years in good health. The chain uses TRBV29-1 and TRBJ2-5; a weak D match, TRBD1 (6 bases). The DNA end lines up better with TRBJ2-7; the J call may be wrong. The sequenced sample was naive CD4+ T cells sorted from blood. Subset defined: CD45RA+ positively selected. The CDR3 sequence is CSGVNRAPYEQYF. The CDR3 nucleotides are TGCAGCGGGGTAAACAGGGCCCCCTACGAGCAGTACTTC.